The next 17 T cell receptor beta chains were all read from a single sample in a study of CD8 T cells in ankylosing spondylitis. Broader study findings: Characteristic, it appeared, of ankylosing spondylitis blood was a TCR beta motif of fewer than 10 highly homologous variants.

TCRdb reprocessed the 5' RACE reads via MiXCR and lists one record per CDR3 protein. The data hold some 840,000 distinct CDR3 sequences, with 12% observed a single time. Their cognate antigens are unknown. The sample consisted of blood, either unsorted or a sorted T cell fraction (not recorded which). The receptors derive from a male donor with ankylosing spondylitis.

This clonotype was seen many times. V is TRBV5-1 and J is TRBJ1-1; no clear D. V was clipped by 0 bases and J by 0 bases, with 15 bases between them. Germline V lookup: CDR1 SGHRS, CDR2 YFSETQ. This CDR3 region has 17 residues. The CDR3 DNA sequence: TGCGCCAGCAGCTTGGCCTCGGGCAGCCCGGTGAACACTGAAGCTTTCTTT. This gives the protein CASSLASGSPVNTEAFF.

This clonotype was detected only a few times. The chain joins TRBV20-1 to TRBJ2-1; 8 positions agree with TRBD2. V shed 1 base and J 4 bases; nucleotides not matched to a gene: 6. CDR1 and CDR2 from the germline V gene are DFQATT and SNEGSKA (reference sequence). The CDR3 is 15 amino acids. CDR3 DNA sequence: TGCAGTGCTAGAGGCGGTAGCGGGATATACAATGAGCAGTTCTTC. It encodes CSARGGSGIYNEQFF.

This clonotype was observed many times. The chain joins TRBV24-1 to TRBJ1-2, with a possible D match to TRBD1 (6 bases). CDR1 KGHDR and CDR2 SFDVKD come from the germline V gene. V dropped 9 bases and J dropped 2 bases, with 9 bases sitting between them. CDR3 length: 12 amino acids. The chain's CDR3 is CATLDSNYGYTF. Written as DNA, the CDR3 is TGTGCCACCCTGGACAGCAACTATGGCTACACCTTC.

The chain recombines TRBV30 with TRBJ2-1; 7 nucleotides align to TRBD2. The germline gives CDR1 GTSNPN, CDR2 SVGIG (reference sequence). With V trimmed by 3 bases and J by 6 bases, 5 bases remained unmatched. The CDR3 totals 13 residues. The CDR3, as DNA: TGTGCCTGGAGCCCTGGGACTACCAATGAGCAGTTCTTC. Translating it yields CAWSPGTTNEQFF. The entire variable domain, with the rest obtained from reference TRBV30 and TRBJ2-1, is as follows: SQTIHQWPATLVQPVGSPLSLECTVEGTSNPNLYWYRQAAGRGLQLLFYSVGIGQISSEVPQNLSASRPQDRQFILSSKKLLLSDSGFYLCAWSPGTTNEQFFGPGTRLTVL.

The V gene is TRBV20-1, the J gene TRBJ2-5; 8 bases line up with TRBD2. The V gene end was trimmed by 7 bases and the J gene end by 4 bases; junction bases not matched to a gene: 11. Germline values: CDR1 DFQATT, CDR2 SNEGSKA (reference sequence). The CDR3 loop spans 14 amino acids. CDR3 DNA: TGCAGTGTGAGGGAAGCGGGAGTTCGAGAGACCCAGTACTTC. This translates into CSVREAGVRETQYF.

The rearrangement links TRBV10-3 to TRBJ2-2; D gene ambiguous. The CDR3 has 12 residues. Trimming took 3 bases from V and 8 from J, leaving 7 bases between them. CDR1 is ENHRY and CDR2 is SYGVKD in the germline V gene. CDR3 loop: CAISDDSGELFF. CDR3 coding DNA: TGTGCCATCAGTGATGATTCGGGGGAGCTGTTTTTT.

This clonotype was seen ten or more times. The chain couples TRBV10-2 to TRBJ2-5; 8 nucleotides agree with TRBD1. The germline gives CDR1 WSHSY, CDR2 SAAADI. Trimming at V came to 6 bases and at J to 5 bases, leaving 2 bases not matched to a gene. The CDR3 has 12 amino acids. This chain's CDR3 is CASSNRGETQYF. CDR3 bases: TGCGCCAGCAGCAACAGGGGGGAGACCCAGTACTTC.

Comments on this clonotype: Given a much more abundant clone one base away, this may be a read error. The J gene is TRBJ1-6, the V gene TRBV20-1, with D maybe TRBD1 (6 bases). The CDR3 is 13 amino acids. Looked up from germline, CDR1 is DFQATT and CDR2 is SNEGSKA (reference sequence). V lost 0 bases to trimming and J lost 7 bases, with 7 bases between them. The CDR3 loop reads CSARDQGNSPLHF. CDR3 DNA sequence: TGCAGTGCTAGAGATCAGGGGAATTCACCCCTCCACTTT.

The rearrangement uses TRBV6-1 and TRBJ1-4, with TRBD1 as a possible D gene (5 bases). This CDR3 is built from 15 residues. V dropped 6 bases and J dropped 8 bases, with 19 bases sitting between them. Germline-derived CDR1 and CDR2 are MNHNS and SASEGT. The CDR3 reads CASRGSGTPREKLFF. In DNA, the CDR3 is TGTGCCAGCAGGGGGTCCGGGACCCCGAGGGAAAAACTGTTTTTT.

The rearrangement links TRBV4-3 to TRBJ2-2, with 10 nucleotides matching TRBD1. The germline CDR1 and CDR2 sequences are LGHNA and YSLEER. This CDR3 is built from 16 residues. The V gene end was trimmed by 4 bases and the J gene end by 8 bases; junction bases not matched to a gene: 10. In DNA form, the CDR3 reads TGCGCCAGCAGCCTCTTCTCGGGACAGGGGTTAGGGGAGCTGTTTTTT. This gives the protein CASSLFSGQGLGELFF.

This clonotype was counted at least ten times. The V and J genes are TRBV29-1 and TRBJ1-1, with D possibly matching TRBD1 (6 bases). The CDR3 sequence is 14 residues long. Germline V CDR1 and CDR2: SQVTM, ANQGSEA. The V end lost 8 bases, the J end lost 3 bases, and 19 bases lay between the germline ends. The CDR3 spells CSLVQGQGYTEAFF. Here the CDR3 DNA reads TGCAGCTTAGTCCAGGGGCAAGGGTACACTGAAGCTTTCTTT. The variable domain in full, completed from reference TRBV29-1 and TRBJ1-1, reads SAVISQKPSRDICQRGTSLTIQCQVDSQVTMMFWYRQQPGQSLTLIATANQGSEATYESGFVIDKFPISRPNLTFSTLTVSNMSPEDSSIYLCSLVQGQGYTEAFFGQGTRLTVV.

This clonotype came up many times. This chain uses TRBV27 with TRBJ2-6; D remains ambiguous. V lost 5 bases to trimming and J lost 1 base, with 6 bases between them. The length of the CDR3 is 14 residues. The germline V gene encodes CDR1 MNHEY and CDR2 SMNVEV (reference sequence). The CDR3 bases are TGTGCCAGCAGTCTAGAATCTGGGGCCAACGTCCTGACTTTC. Its translation: CASSLESGANVLTF.

This clonotype turned up a few times. The chain couples TRBV7-2 to TRBJ2-3; weak D call: TRBD2 (7 bases). Germline CDR1 reads SGHTA; CDR2 reads FQGNSA. The V end lost 5 bases, the J end lost 5 bases, and 14 bases lay between the germline ends. The CDR3 loop spans 14 amino acids. The CDR3 is CASSPRRGRDTQYF. CDR3 nucleotide sequence: TGTGCCAGCAGCCCCCGGCGGGGGCGAGATACGCAGTATTTT.

This clonotype was counted between two and nine times. The rearrangement links TRBV2 to TRBJ2-7, with TRBD2 matching 9 bases. V shed 4 bases, J shed 2 bases, and the junction held 6 bases outside the gene matches. The CDR3 covers 15 residues. Germline V gives CDR1 SNHLY, CDR2 FYNNEI. For the CDR3, the DNA is TGTGCCAGCAGTGGGCCAGCGGGGGGAACCTACGAGCAGTACTTC. Protein product: CASSGPAGGTYEQYF.

The table lists this clonotype with a few counts. The CDR3 DNA is TGTGCCAGCAGCCAAGAATGGCCAAGCTACCAAGAGACCCAGTACTTC. Its translation: CASSQEWPSYQETQYF. The gene calls are TRBV4-2 and TRBJ2-5, with D unclear. The germline gives CDR1 LGHNA, CDR2 YNFKEQ. CDR3 length equals 16 residues. V gave up 0 bases and J gave up 0 bases, with 11 bases separating them.

In this sample, this clonotype turned up many times. The gene calls are TRBV15 and TRBJ1-1; no definite D call. The CDR3 totals 11 residues. V was cut by 0 bases and J by 11 bases, with 7 bases left in between. CDR1 is LNHNV and CDR2 is YYDKDF in the germline V gene (reference sequence). CDR3: CATSREGRAFF. The CDR3 nucleotides are TGTGCCACCAGCAGAGAGGGTAGGGCTTTCTTT. Combining the CDR3 with reference TRBV15 and TRBJ1-1 gives the whole variable domain DAMVIQNPRYQVTQFGKPVTLSCSQTLNHNVMYWYQQKSSQAPKLLFHYYDKDFNNEADTPDNFQSRRPNTSFCFLDIRSPGLGDTAMYLCATSREGRAFFGQGTRLTVV.

The chain couples TRBV3-1 to TRBJ2-5, with 9 bases aligning to TRBD2. CDR1 and CDR2 (germline): LGHDT, YNNKEL (reference sequence). After removal of 0 bases from V and 5 bases from J, the junction contained 4 bases not matched to a gene. The CDR3 covers 15 residues. The chain's CDR3 is CASSQEGLAWETQYF. Written as DNA, the CDR3 is TGTGCCAGCAGCCAAGAGGGACTAGCATGGGAGACCCAGTACTTC.